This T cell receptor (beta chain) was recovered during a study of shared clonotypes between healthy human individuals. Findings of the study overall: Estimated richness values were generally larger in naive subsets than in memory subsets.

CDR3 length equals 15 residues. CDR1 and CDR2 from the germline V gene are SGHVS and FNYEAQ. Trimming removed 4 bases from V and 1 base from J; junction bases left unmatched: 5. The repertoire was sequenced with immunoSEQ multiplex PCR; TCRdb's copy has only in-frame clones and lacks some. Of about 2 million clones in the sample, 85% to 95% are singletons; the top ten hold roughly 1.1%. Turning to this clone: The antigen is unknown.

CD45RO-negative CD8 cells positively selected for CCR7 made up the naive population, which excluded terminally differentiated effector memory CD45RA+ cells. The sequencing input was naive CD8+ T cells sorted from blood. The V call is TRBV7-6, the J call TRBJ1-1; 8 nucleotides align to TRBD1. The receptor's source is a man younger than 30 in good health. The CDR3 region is CASSSRQGSNTEAFF. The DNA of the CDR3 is TGTGCCAGCAGCTCGAGACAGGGGTCGAACACTGAAGCTTTCTTT.